The T cell receptor beta chain under discussion was sequenced for a study of regulatory T cells in long-lasting Graves disease listed by TCRdb under 2021. Regarding the complete study: Antithyroid drugs had been taken for less than 3 months by newly diagnosed Graves' disease patients. Patients with persistent Graves' disease were compared with patients with newly diagnosed Graves' disease using TCR sequencing and RNA sequencing of peripheral blood. The study took place in China and was registered as a clinical trial. TCR sequencing covered roughly 13 persistent and approximately 20 newly diagnosed Graves' disease patients, some 33 samples in total. The paper as a whole reports these results and caveats: The small sample size was acknowledged by the authors as a limitation that may reduce accuracy. Persistent disease showed preferential use of TRBV28, TRBJ1-2 and TRBJ2-5, whereas newly diagnosed disease favored TRBV20-1 and TRBJ2-1. More public clonotypes were shared among persistent patients (under 3,000) than among newly diagnosed patients (roughly 1,000). Because the primary lesion, thyroid tissue, could not be accessed, the study looked at peripheral blood alone. Only the TCR beta chain was sequenced and analyzed. Compared with newly diagnosed patients, patients with persistent Graves' disease had lower TCR Shannon entropy and fewer highly expanded clones, which suggests clonal expansion.

Interpreted using the paper, the time point label stands for: newly diagnosed GD, antithyroid drugs for less than 3 months. RNA was extracted from PBMCs in TRIzol for both TCR sequencing and RNA sequencing. Graves' disease was diagnosed according to American Thyroid Association guidelines. Patients for the study were recruited at an endocrinology department in Xi'an, China. Each patient gave 9 to 10 milliliters of peripheral blood, collected in an EDTA anticoagulant tube. Ficoll Paque Plus density gradient separation was used to isolate PBMCs, and no further T cell sorting was done. An Agilent 2100 Bioanalyzer and agarose gel were used to assess RNA quality, and a NanoDrop 2000 was used to measure RNA concentration. The germline V gene gives CDR1 as SGHAT and CDR2 as FQNNGV. The CDR3 goes from the cysteine to the phenylalanine over 13 residues. Only the CDR3 part of the read is kept: 39 bases, read in frame from the first base. Trimming costs V 0 bases and J 9 bases, and their ends lie 9 bases apart.

This clonotype was detected many times. Its antigen is still unknown. No much larger clone is present one base from it, and per-base qualities are unavailable. Library construction relied on multiplex PCR. The sequencing machine was an Illumina HiSeq 4000. To build TCR beta libraries, CDR3 regions were amplified by Arm-PCR using iRepertoire HTBI primers. Before sequencing, the PCR products went through gel purification. Turning to the authors' computational methods: A total of some 65 TRBV and more than twelve TRBJ segments were identified across samples and were used for gene usage analysis of CDR3 amino acid clonotypes. COPE and FqMerger were used to merge the filtered high-quality paired reads into contigs. Contigs were aligned with BLAST to IMGT TRBV, TRBD and TRBJ reference genes, and CDR3 was defined per IMGT. Any clonotype with a frequency above 0.1% was counted as a highly expanded clone. Shannon entropy was used to measure repertoire diversity, and the Gini coefficient was used to measure V-J evenness. A clonotype found in more than one individual was treated as public. The public sequencing data were trimmed at Q25 with fastp and processed into clonotypes with MiXCR by TCRdb, which kept only in-frame beta chains. Every entry covers one CDR3 protein and lists the most common genes and DNA from its rows. TCRdb's processing, not the study's, gives the V and J calls here. The sample yields roughly 500,000 distinct CDR3 sequences; about 11% were counted once. About 8.9% of the sample is held by the ten biggest clonotypes.

These sequences were also reported in another study, on T cells in Graves' hyperthyroidism and ophthalmopathy. The second paper states: A patient counted as having stable Graves' hyperthyroidism if no progression to ophthalmopathy occurred over 18 months of follow-up. Hyperthyroidism patients were newly diagnosed, had a disease duration of under 2 months, and were aged 18 to 65 years. The study excluded patients with uncontrolled infections, other autoimmune diseases, pregnancy or lactation. Diagnoses were established on the basis of clinical symptoms, serum thyroxine and TRAb, thyroid ultrasound, and orbital computed tomography. A first-round RT-PCR of the TCR CDR3 used the HTBI primer set with the Qiagen OneStep RT-PCR kit. Blood samples also contained most of the expanded thyroid clonotypes (frequency above 0.001), which suggests that blood repertoires may reflect thyroid immune responses. In cross-validation, a model built on a 13 V-J signature told ophthalmopathy apart from stable hyperthyroidism with 87.88% sensitivity and roughly 82% specificity, and in testing the same model reached 80%/75%. In validation, the model predicted progression to ophthalmopathy a median of 6.5 months before onset, with about 64% sensitivity and nearly 75% specificity. To identify distinguishing TCR V-J signatures, a discovery cohort of some 100 patients was used, comprising 40 to 45 with Graves' ophthalmopathy and some 60 with stable Graves' hyperthyroidism. Whether ophthalmopathy could be predicted prospectively was tested in an independent validation cohort made up of 18 to 20 hyperthyroidism patients plus 17 patients who later progressed to ophthalmopathy. The approximately 100 discovery patients were divided at random into training and test sets in a 7:3 ratio. Thyroid tissue and blood T-cell repertoires from roughly six Graves' hyperthyroidism patients were also compared in the study. After sampling, hyperthyroidism patients received methimazole starting at 30 mg daily, and ophthalmopathy patients received high-dose intravenous methylprednisolone. The libraries were constructed in a second round of multiplex PCR and then size-selected and purified. Paired-end sequencing of the libraries was performed with 100 bp reads on an Illumina HiSeq2000. SOAPnuke was used to process the raw data, removing reads that contained adapters or uncalled bases, had a mean Phred below 15, or lacked an exact match to the constant primer or identifier. COPE v1.2.5 was used to merge the high-quality paired reads, and each unique nucleotide sequence was defined as a clonotype. Clonotypes were aligned to IMGT TRBV, TRBD and TRBJ reference segments using MiTCR v1.1. Analysis was restricted to V-J combinations with a frequency above 0.0001, which covered roughly 99% of repertoires. The TCS score was defined as the ratio of F50 (clonal expansion) to E x V (chaos), calculated using BLOSUM62-based TCRdist between CDR3 peptides within each V-J. Welch's t-statistics and random forest reduced around 510 V-J features to around 14, which were used in a naive Bayes classifier (R e1071). No statistical method was used to set the sample size in advance, and investigators knew the group allocation. TCR Vbeta CDR3 sequencing of 120 to 150 peripheral blood samples (43 ophthalmopathy, around 80 hyperthyroidism and roughly 17 progressor patients) is reported in the paper.

The sequencing here drew on peripheral blood mononuclear cells (PBMCs), taken at new diagnosis, from a patient treated with antithyroid drugs. The sequence was obtained from a woman aged 25 to 45 with Graves disease. Donor details come from another sample of the same person, matched by shared clones. The sequence is built from TRBV11-2 and TRBJ2-1; the D gene is not confidently resolved. The CDR3 protein: CASSLDHVPEQFF. The DNA reads TGTGCCAGCAGCTTAGATCACGTGCCTGAGCAGTTCTTC.